Below are 25 T cell receptor beta chains sequenced from a single sample in a study of vaccination and CD4 T cells after COVID-19 (dated by TCRdb to between 2021 and 2024). To prepare the library, PCR was applied. The listed sequencing device is Illumina iSeq 100. DNA from cultured CD4+ T cells underwent TCR sequencing with the Oncomine TCR Beta short-read assay at the Johns Hopkins FTIC core. TCRdb trimmed the raw reads at Q25, called clones with MiXCR and kept productive beta chains. Rows matching on CDR3 protein sequence are summarized as one entry with the most common DNA and genes. In this sample the table shows 7,600 or so distinct CDR3 sequences, roughly three fifths of which occur a single time. The ten largest clones add up to 22% of the sample. The treatment or condition label, read with the paper, signifies: roughly 11-day PBMC culture with coronavirus spike peptide pools or control peptides (ViraFEST assay).

Their specific antigens are unknown. Sample: CD4+ T cells from blood, cultured in vitro. Receptors were obtained from a human donor who had recovered from COVID-19.

This chain connects TRBV6-1 to TRBJ2-1; 11 positions agree with TRBD2. The J segment lost 5 bases and the V segment lost 6 bases, leaving 6 bases of the junction unmatched. The CDR3 extends over 15 amino acids. The V gene's germline CDR1 is MNHNS and CDR2 SASEGT. CDR3 sequence: CASSRGGLADNEQFF. CDR3 bases: TGTGCCAGCAGCCGGGGGGGACTAGCGGACAATGAGCAGTTCTTC.

The chain couples TRBV7-2 to TRBJ2-7, with D possibly called TRBD1 or TRBD2 (5 bases each). Germline V gene data show CDR1 as SGHTA and CDR2 as FQGNSA. The V and J ends lost 5 bases and 2 bases respectively, with 13 bases between them. The CDR3 runs to 14 residues. The chain's CDR3 is CASSQGDRPYEQYF. The DNA for the CDR3 is TGTGCCAGCAGCCAAGGGGACCGACCCTACGAGCAGTACTTC.

The CDR3 nucleotides read TGTGCCAGTAGCGACAGGGAAAACGAGCAGTACTTC. This gives the protein CASSDRENEQYF. The chain couples TRBV19 to TRBJ2-7; 7 bases are a match to TRBD1. Unmatched junction bases numbered 4, after V lost 6 bases and J lost 5 bases. Germline V gene sequence: CDR1 LNHDA, CDR2 SQIVND (reference sequence). This CDR3 comprises 12 residues.

This clonotype was seen a handful of times. The chain uses TRBV20-1 and TRBJ2-5; 9 bases agree with TRBD2. The V segment lost 6 bases and the J segment 4 bases; nucleotides outside the gene matches: 12. The CDR3 is made up of 15 amino acids. CDR1 is DFQATT, CDR2 SNEGSKA, per germline (reference sequence). CDR3 in amino acids: CSAPELAGYAETQYF. CDR3 in DNA: TGCAGTGCCCCGGAGCTAGCGGGATACGCAGAGACCCAGTACTTC.

V gene TRBV7-9 combines with J gene TRBJ1-4; 7 nucleotides match TRBD1. The CDR3 is made up of 16 amino acids. Germline values: CDR1 SEHNR, CDR2 FQNEAQ (reference sequence). With 1 base clipped from V and 2 bases from J, the junction kept 4 bases outside the gene matches. CDR3 in amino acids: CASSLGQGPTNEKLFF. The CDR3, as DNA: TGTGCCAGCAGCTTAGGACAGGGCCCGACTAATGAAAAACTGTTTTTT. The full variable domain, rest sourced from reference TRBV7-9 and TRBJ1-4, is DTGVSQNPRHKITKRGQNVTFRCDPISEHNRLYWYRQTLGQGPEFLTYFQNEAQLEKSRLLSDRFSAERPKGSFSTLEIQRTEQGDSAMYLCASSLGQGPTNEKLFFGSGTQLSVL.

The chain recombines TRBV11-2 with TRBJ2-2; D is undetermined. The germline V gene encodes CDR1 SGHAT and CDR2 FQNNGV. The length of the CDR3 is 12 residues. Trimming cost V 3 bases and J 13 bases, with 12 bases left between them. CDR3: CASSFWGFVLFF. As DNA, the CDR3 is TGTGCCAGCAGCTTCTGGGGTTTCGTGCTGTTTTTT.

This rearrangement joins TRBV28 to TRBJ2-5; D unclear. The CDR3 has 13 residues. Germline V gives CDR1 MDHEN, CDR2 SYDVKM. V gave up 9 bases and J gave up 2 bases, with 13 bases separating them. The CDR3 protein is CASYGPLQETQYF. For the CDR3, the DNA is TGTGCCAGTTACGGACCCTTGCAAGAGACCCAGTACTTC. The full variable domain, rest sourced from reference TRBV28 and TRBJ2-5, is DVKVTQSSRYLVKRTGEKVFLECVQDMDHENMFWYRQDPGLGLRLIYFSYDVKMKEKGDIPEGYSVSREKKERFSLILESASTNQTSMYLCASYGPLQETQYFGPGTRLLVL.

V usage is TRBV10-3 and J usage is TRBJ1-6; 10 bases are shared with TRBD1. From germline, CDR1 is ENHRY and CDR2 SYGVKD. J was trimmed by 7 bases and V by 0 bases; bases with no gene match: 0. The CDR3 is made up of 15 amino acids. CDR3 DNA: TGTGCCATCAGTGAGTCGGACAGGGGGAATTCACCCCTCCACTTT. As protein: CAISESDRGNSPLHF.

The chain links TRBV5-6 to TRBJ2-3; 8 positions match TRBD2. Germline V gene data show CDR1 as SGHDT and CDR2 as YYEEEE. V lost 2 bases and J lost 2; bases outside the gene matches: 4. The CDR3 extends over 15 amino acids. CDR3 sequence (DNA): TGTGCCAGCAGCTTTCCGGGGGGGCCCACAGATACGCAGTATTTT. Encoded protein: CASSFPGGPTDTQYF.

The V gene is TRBV6-2 or TRBV6-3, the J gene TRBJ2-7; D is undetermined. CDR3 size: 14 residues. The germline gives CDR1 MNHEY, CDR2 SVGEGT. Deletions cut 7 bases from V and 1 base from J, with 14 bases between. CDR3 region: CASNKRLTSYEQYF. The CDR3 nucleotides read TGTGCCAGCAACAAGCGACTGACTTCCTACGAGCAGTACTTC.

This clonotype was recorded a few times. J is TRBJ1-1 and V is TRBV2; D possibly corresponds to TRBD1 (6 bases). V lost 4 bases, J lost 11 bases, and 14 bases lay in between. Germline values: CDR1 SNHLY, CDR2 FYNNEI. The CDR3 covers 12 residues. The CDR3 sequence is CASSAGQPRAFF. The CDR3 DNA follows: TGTGCCAGCAGTGCCGGACAGCCGAGGGCTTTCTTT.

The chain employs TRBV12-3 or TRBV12-4 and TRBJ1-6, with D uncertain. Trimming stripped 3 bases from V and 5 bases from J, with 11 bases between. The length of the CDR3 is 15 residues. The CDR3 reads CASSFEVVNNSPLHF. DNA of the CDR3: TGTGCCAGCAGTTTTGAGGTAGTAAATAATTCACCCCTCCACTTT.

The sample holds a few counts of this clonotype. The chain links TRBV6-2 or TRBV6-3 to TRBJ1-2, with D perhaps matching TRBD1 (5 bases). Trimming shortened V by 2 bases and J by 6 bases, and 10 bases separated the two germline ends. Germline CDR1 reads MNHEY; CDR2 reads SVGEGT. The CDR3 loop spans 13 amino acids. CDR3 coding DNA: TGTGCCAGCAGTTACAGGGGAGGCGATGGCTACACCTTC. It yields the protein CASSYRGGDGYTF.

This clonotype turned up a few times. The chain is built from TRBV15 and TRBJ1-3; tentatively, D is TRBD1 (6 bases). The V gene's germline CDR1 is LNHNV and CDR2 YYDKDF (reference sequence). This CDR3 is 16 amino acids long. The V gene lost 0 bases and the J gene lost 5 bases, with 14 bases spanning the gap. CDR3 in amino acids: CATSRDQGGFRNTIYF. As DNA, the CDR3 is TGTGCCACCAGCAGAGATCAAGGGGGTTTTCGAAACACCATATATTTT.

This clonotype was recorded a few times. The genes are TRBV11-2 and TRBJ2-1; unclear D gene. Trimming shortened V by 1 base and J by 2 bases, and 6 bases separated the two germline ends. CDR3 length: 14 amino acids. The germline CDR1 and CDR2 sequences are SGHAT and FQNNGV. The DNA of the CDR3 is TGTGCCAGCAGCTTAGTCCCGCCCTACAATGAGCAGTTCTTC. It yields the protein CASSLVPPYNEQFF.

J is TRBJ1-3 and V is TRBV20-1; D is unclear. From germline, CDR1 is DFQATT and CDR2 SNEGSKA (reference sequence). V shed 5 bases and J shed 0 bases, with 8 bases lying between them. The CDR3 consists of 13 residues. This CDR3 reads CSAAGLSGNTIYF. The CDR3 DNA reads as TGCAGTGCTGCGGGTCTCTCTGGAAACACCATATATTTT.

This clonotype was counted only a few times. The CDR3 DNA follows: TGTGCCAGCAGCCGAGTCTCGGGGTCTGGAAACACCATATATTTT. Amino acids: CASSRVSGSGNTIYF. The gene calls are TRBV7-2 and TRBJ1-3; D remains unclear. In germline, CDR1 is SGHTA, CDR2 FQGNSA. The CDR3 covers 15 residues. V lost 5 bases, J lost 1 base, and 12 bases lay in between. Full variable domain (remainder filled in from reference TRBV7-2 and TRBJ1-3): GAGVSQSPSNKVTEKGKDVELRCDPISGHTALYWYRQSLGQGLEFLIYFQGNSAPDKSGLPSDRFSAERTGGSVSTLTIQRTQQEDSAVYLCASSRVSGSGNTIYFGEGSWLTVV.

In DNA, the CDR3 is TGCAGTGCTACCCCCACAGATACGCAGTATTTT. It codes for CSATPTDTQYF. The rearrangement links TRBV20-1 to TRBJ2-3, with D unresolved. The germline V gene encodes CDR1 DFQATT and CDR2 SNEGSKA (reference sequence). Trimming took off 4 bases at V and 2 bases at J, with 4 bases between the two ends. CDR3 size: 11 residues.

This chain connects TRBV20-1 to TRBJ1-1; D remains ambiguous. V lost 4 bases and J lost 0, with 9 bases in between. Germline values: CDR1 DFQATT, CDR2 SNEGSKA (reference sequence). The CDR3 consists of 13 residues. This CDR3 is CSAMTKMNTEAFF. The CDR3 coding sequence is TGCAGTGCTATGACAAAGATGAACACTGAAGCTTTCTTT.

This clonotype came up a few times. This chain links TRBV7-8 with TRBJ1-2; the D gene is possibly TRBD1 (6 bases). This CDR3 contains 16 residues. Trimming shortened V by 5 bases and J by 7 bases, and 23 bases separated the two germline ends. Germline V gene sequence: CDR1 SGHVS, CDR2 FQNEAQ. CDR3: CASSEQGSPGFGGYTF. The CDR3 nucleotides read TGTGCCAGCAGCGAACAGGGATCCCCGGGGTTTGGTGGCTACACCTTC. Filled out from reference TRBV7-8 and TRBJ1-2, the complete variable domain reads GAGVSQSPRYKVAKRGQDVALRCDPISGHVSLFWYQQALGQGPEFLTYFQNEAQLDKSGLPSDRFFAERPEGSVSTLKIQRTQQEDSAVYLCASSEQGSPGFGGYTFGSGTRLTVV.

The chain has TRBV10-3 and TRBJ1-4; possibly TRBD1 for D (6 bases). Germline CDR1 ENHRY, CDR2 SYGVKD. The CDR3 runs 14 residues. The V end was cut by 10 bases, the J end by 5 bases, with 17 bases between. The CDR3 nucleotides are TGTGCCACCGGGAGGGGGACGGGAAATGAAAAACTGTTTTTT. Translation: CATGRGTGNEKLFF.

This clonotype was picked up a small number of times. The V call is TRBV6-1, the J call TRBJ1-6; D is uncertain. The germline V and J ends were trimmed by 6 bases and 6 bases, with 3 bases remaining between them. Germline V gives CDR1 MNHNS, CDR2 SASEGT. This CDR3 contains 11 residues. CDR3 DNA: TGTGCCAGCAGCGGTAATTCACCCCTCCACTTT. Its translation: CASSGNSPLHF.

The chain has TRBV7-2 and TRBJ1-2; a weak D match, TRBD1 (5 bases). The CDR3 contains 14 residues. Between the trimmed V and J ends, which lost 1 base and 6 bases, there was a span of 12 bases. Germline V gene data show CDR1 as SGHTA and CDR2 as FQGNSA. The CDR3 nucleotides are TGTGCCAGCAGCTTAGTGGGGGTTTGGGATGGCTACACCTTC. Residues: CASSLVGVWDGYTF. Using reference TRBV7-2 and TRBJ1-2 for the parts outside the CDR3, the full variable domain is GAGVSQSPSNKVTEKGKDVELRCDPISGHTALYWYRQSLGQGLEFLIYFQGNSAPDKSGLPSDRFSAERTGGSVSTLTIQRTQQEDSAVYLCASSLVGVWDGYTFGSGTRLTVV.

This clonotype showed up just a few times. The chain is built from TRBV6-2 or TRBV6-3 and TRBJ2-1; TRBD2 agrees at 8 bases. CDR1 MNHEY and CDR2 SVGEGT come from the germline V gene. The V and J ends lost 4 bases and 5 bases, in that order; junction bases with no gene match: 1. The CDR3 has 13 amino acids. The DNA for the CDR3 is TGTGCCAGCAGTTTACTAGCGGACAATGAGCAGTTCTTC. This codes for CASSLLADNEQFF.

This clonotype was seen more than once but under ten times. The chain uses TRBV7-6 and TRBJ1-4, with no clear D. Trimming took off 5 bases at V and 8 bases at J, with 21 bases between the two ends. This CDR3 has 16 amino acids. Germline assignment: CDR1 SGHVS and CDR2 FNYEAQ. Here the CDR3 reads CASSRGPRRVGEKLFF. The CDR3 bases are TGTGCCAGCAGCCGAGGCCCGCGTAGGGTTGGGGAAAAACTGTTTTTT.